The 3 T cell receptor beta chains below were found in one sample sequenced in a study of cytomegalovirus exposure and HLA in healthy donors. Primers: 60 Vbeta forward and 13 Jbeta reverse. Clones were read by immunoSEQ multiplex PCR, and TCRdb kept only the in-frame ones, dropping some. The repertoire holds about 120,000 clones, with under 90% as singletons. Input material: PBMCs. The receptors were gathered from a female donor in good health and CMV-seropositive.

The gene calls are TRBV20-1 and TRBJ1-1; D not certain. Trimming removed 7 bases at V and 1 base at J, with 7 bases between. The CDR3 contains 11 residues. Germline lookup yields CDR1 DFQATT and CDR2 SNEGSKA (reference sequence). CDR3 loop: CSVLRNTEAFF. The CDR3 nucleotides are TGCAGTGTACTGAGGAACACTGAAGCTTTCTTT.

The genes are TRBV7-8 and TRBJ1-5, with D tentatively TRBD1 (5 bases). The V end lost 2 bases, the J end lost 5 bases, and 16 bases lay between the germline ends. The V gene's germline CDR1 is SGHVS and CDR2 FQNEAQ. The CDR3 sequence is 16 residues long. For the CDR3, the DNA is TGTGCCAGCAGCTTATCAGGGTTTGTTGAGGATCAGCCCCAGCATTTT. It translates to CASSLSGFVEDQPQHF.

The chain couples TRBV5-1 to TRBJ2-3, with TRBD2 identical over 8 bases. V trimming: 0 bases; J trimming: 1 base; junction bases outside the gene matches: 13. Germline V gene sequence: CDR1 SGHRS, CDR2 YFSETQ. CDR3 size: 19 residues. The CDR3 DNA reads TGCGCCAGCAGCTTGGATATCGGAGGGGCGGGGGGTGGCACAGATACGCAGTATTTT. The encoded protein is CASSLDIGGAGGGTDTQYF.